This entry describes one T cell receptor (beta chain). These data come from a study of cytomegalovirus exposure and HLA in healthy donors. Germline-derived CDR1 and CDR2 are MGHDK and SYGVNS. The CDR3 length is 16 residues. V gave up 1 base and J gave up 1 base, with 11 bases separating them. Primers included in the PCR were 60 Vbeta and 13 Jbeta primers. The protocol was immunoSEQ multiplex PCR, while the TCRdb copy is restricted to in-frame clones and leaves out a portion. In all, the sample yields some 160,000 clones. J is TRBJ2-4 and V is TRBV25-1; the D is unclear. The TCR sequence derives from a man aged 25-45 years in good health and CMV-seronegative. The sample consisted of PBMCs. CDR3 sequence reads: CASSEWAVWAKNIQYF. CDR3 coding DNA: TGTGCCAGCAGTGAATGGGCAGTTTGGGCCAAAAACATTCAGTACTTC. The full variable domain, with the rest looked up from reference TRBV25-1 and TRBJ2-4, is EADIYQTPRYLVIGTGKKITLECSQTMGHDKMYWYQQDPGMELHLIHYSYGVNSTEKGDLSSESTVSRIRTEHFPLTLESARPSHTSQYLCASSEWAVWAKNIQYFGAGTRLSVL.